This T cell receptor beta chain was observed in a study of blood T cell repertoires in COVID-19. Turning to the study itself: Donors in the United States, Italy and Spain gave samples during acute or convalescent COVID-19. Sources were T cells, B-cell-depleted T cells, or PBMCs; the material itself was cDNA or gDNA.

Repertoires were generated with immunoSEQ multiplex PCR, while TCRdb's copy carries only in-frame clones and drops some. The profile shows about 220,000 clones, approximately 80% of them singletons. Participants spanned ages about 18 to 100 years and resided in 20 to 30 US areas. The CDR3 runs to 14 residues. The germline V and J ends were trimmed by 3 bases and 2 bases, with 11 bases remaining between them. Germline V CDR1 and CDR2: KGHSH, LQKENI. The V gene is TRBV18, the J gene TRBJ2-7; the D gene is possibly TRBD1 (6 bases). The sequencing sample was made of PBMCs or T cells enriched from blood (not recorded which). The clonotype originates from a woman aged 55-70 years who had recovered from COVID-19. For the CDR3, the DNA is TGTGCCAGCTCACCCCGACAGGATCCCTACGAGCAGTACTTC. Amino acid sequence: CASSPRQDPYEQYF.